The 32 T cell receptor beta chains given below trace back to one sample, sequenced in a study of T cell responses to AZD1222 COVID-19 vaccine. The protocol was immunoSEQ multiplex PCR, while the TCRdb copy is restricted to in-frame clones and leaves out a portion. This table has some 150,000 clones, over 80% appearing once. Sequencing was performed on peripheral blood, taken on day 0 of MenACWY control vaccination. The origin of the receptors is an adult in good health.

The gene calls are TRBV5-6 and TRBJ2-7; D gene uncertain. The CDR3 is made up of 11 amino acids. Trimming removed 3 bases from V and 3 bases from J, with 4 bases in between. Germline loops: CDR1 SGHDT, CDR2 YYEEEE. CDR3 nucleotide sequence: TGTGCCAGCAGCTCATACTACGAGCAGTACTTC. As protein: CASSSYYEQYF.

V gene TRBV19 combines with J gene TRBJ2-2, with D unclear. Trimming took off 3 bases at V and 3 bases at J, with 8 bases between the two ends. This CDR3 contains 14 residues. Per the germline V gene, CDR1 is LNHDA and CDR2 is SQIVND (reference sequence). CDR3 protein: CASSMDRDTGELFF. CDR3 sequence (DNA): TGTGCCAGTAGTATGGACCGAGACACCGGGGAGCTGTTTTTT.

CDR3 loop: CASSQDWISGAYTQYF. The CDR3 DNA reads TGCGCCAGCAGCCAAGATTGGATTAGCGGCGCCTATACGCAGTATTTT. J is TRBJ2-3 and V is TRBV4-1, with D maybe TRBD2 (6 bases). V lost 0 bases to trimming and J lost 7 bases, with 17 bases between them. The CDR3 is made up of 16 amino acids. Germline lookup yields CDR1 MGHRA and CDR2 YSYEKL.

The chain employs TRBV3-1 (or the pseudogene TRBV3-2) and TRBJ1-2; D gene uncertain. Germline CDR1 reads LGHDT; CDR2 reads YNNKEL (reference sequence). The CDR3 is 12 residues long. Trimming removed 4 bases from V and 7 bases from J, with 10 bases in between. The CDR3 region has the DNA TGTGCCAGCAGCCTTCAGGATGCTGGCTACACCTTC. This gives the protein CASSLQDAGYTF.

In this sample, this clone turned up once. The V gene is TRBV7-9, the J gene TRBJ1-2; TRBD1 matches 8 bases. The germline V gene encodes CDR1 SEHNR and CDR2 FQNEAQ (reference sequence). The CDR3 contains 13 residues. V shed 5 bases, J shed 6 bases, and the junction held 5 bases outside the gene matches. CDR3 sequence (DNA): TGTGCCAGCAGCCAGACAGGGGAAAATGGCTACACCTTC. It encodes CASSQTGENGYTF.

The rearrangement uses TRBV6-5 and TRBJ2-7; D possibly uses TRBD1 or TRBD2 (6 bases each). Germline CDR1 reads MNHEY; CDR2 reads SVGAGI. This CDR3 contains 15 residues. V lost 4 bases to trimming and J lost 3 bases, with 16 bases between them. CDR3 coding DNA: TGTGCCAGCAGTTCAGGGGCGGTGGGACTCTACGAGCAGTACTTC. Its protein product is CASSSGAVGLYEQYF.

V gene TRBV19 combines with J gene TRBJ1-1, with D hard to call. Trimming took 3 bases from V and 9 from J, leaving 8 bases between them. Germline lookup yields CDR1 LNHDA and CDR2 SQIVND (reference sequence). This CDR3 spans 11 amino acids. CDR3 residues: CASSITFQAFF. Here the CDR3 DNA reads TGTGCCAGTAGTATCACATTTCAAGCTTTCTTT.

In DNA form, the CDR3 reads TGTGCCACTGCGCACGACTATCTAGGCACAGATACGCAGTATTTT. Its translation is CATAHDYLGTDTQYF. This sequence joins TRBV27 and TRBJ2-3; D perhaps matches TRBD2 (5 bases). The germline gives CDR1 MNHEY, CDR2 SMNVEV (reference sequence). CDR3 length: 15 amino acids. Trimming shortened V by 10 bases and J by 1 base, and 18 bases separated the two germline ends.

This chain uses TRBV5-6 with TRBJ2-3; D is possibly TRBD2 (5 bases). Germline-derived CDR1 and CDR2 are SGHDT and YYEEEE. This CDR3 has 13 residues. Trimming cost V 2 bases and J 3 bases, with 7 bases left between them. In nucleotides, the CDR3 is TGTGCCAGCAGCTTCAGGACTACAGATACGCAGTATTTT. As protein: CASSFRTTDTQYF.

The gene calls are TRBV11-2 and TRBJ2-2; D not certain. Germline V gene lookup returns CDR1 SGHAT and CDR2 FQNNGV. The germline V and J ends were trimmed by 1 base and 4 bases, with 7 bases remaining between them. CDR3 length: 14 residues. The CDR3: CASSLVRATGELFF. DNA of the CDR3: TGTGCCAGCAGCTTAGTCCGGGCCACCGGGGAGCTGTTTTTT.

The rearrangement links TRBV19 to TRBJ1-3, with D perhaps TRBD1 (6 bases). Trimming stripped 4 bases from V and 3 bases from J, with 22 bases between. The CDR3 consists of 18 residues. From germline, CDR1 is LNHDA and CDR2 SQIVND (reference sequence). The CDR3 loop is CASSRTTGFEIDGNTIYF. In DNA, the CDR3 is TGTGCCAGTAGTAGGACCACAGGGTTCGAGATAGATGGAAACACCATATATTTT.

V and J are TRBV9 and TRBJ2-2; D is ambiguous. The CDR3 has 11 residues. Between the trimmed V and J ends, which lost 3 bases and 7 bases, there was a span of 4 bases. Germline V gives CDR1 SGDLS, CDR2 YYNGEE. The CDR3 DNA follows: TGTGCCAGCAGCGCTGGCGGGGAGCTGTTTTTT. As protein: CASSAGGELFF.

In DNA form, the CDR3 reads TGTGCCAGCTCGACGAGGGCTCAGCCCCAGCATTTT. As protein: CASSTRAQPQHF. V and J are TRBV27 and TRBJ1-5; D not resolved. The CDR3 spans 12 residues. Germline CDR1 reads MNHEY; CDR2 reads SMNVEV (reference sequence). V was cut by 8 bases and J by 6 bases, with 11 bases left in between.

This clone was picked up one time. V gene TRBV27 combines with J gene TRBJ1-2; D gene uncertain. The V end lost 8 bases, the J end lost 2 bases, and 12 bases lay between the germline ends. This CDR3 is built from 13 residues. Per the germline V gene, CDR1 is MNHEY and CDR2 is SMNVEV (reference sequence). In DNA form, the CDR3 reads TGTGCCAGCGGCCAGTCGGCAAACTATGGCTACACCTTC. This translates into CASGQSANYGYTF.

This chain links TRBV9 with TRBJ2-1, with 9 bases fitting TRBD2. After removal of 0 bases from V and 5 bases from J, the junction contained 6 bases not matched to a gene. The germline gives CDR1 SGDLS, CDR2 YYNGEE. The CDR3 spans 16 residues. The CDR3 region is CASSVGRLAGNNEQFF. The CDR3 nucleotides read TGTGCCAGCAGCGTAGGGCGTCTAGCGGGAAACAATGAGCAGTTCTTC.

The chain employs TRBV5-1 and TRBJ2-7, with D possibly being TRBD1 or TRBD2 (6 bases each). In germline, CDR1 is SGHRS, CDR2 YFSETQ. V lost 4 bases, J lost 4 bases, and 15 bases lay in between. The CDR3 spans 14 residues. CDR3 bases: TGCGCCAGCAGCCCAGAGGGGGGATGGTACGAGCAGTACTTC. Its protein product is CASSPEGGWYEQYF.

V gene TRBV18 combines with J gene TRBJ1-2, with 11 bases lining up with TRBD1. CDR3 length equals 16 residues. Germline CDR1 and CDR2: KGHSH and LQKENI. V shed 4 bases and J 8 bases; nucleotides not matched to a gene: 12. Here the CDR3 reads CASSRAAGQGVIGYTF. The CDR3 DNA reads as TGTGCCAGCTCACGTGCTGCGGGACAGGGGGTGATCGGCTACACCTTC.

The genes are TRBV27 and TRBJ1-1; D is undetermined. The germline V gene has CDR1 MNHEY and CDR2 SMNVEV (reference sequence). Trimming removed 5 bases at V and 8 bases at J, with 15 bases between. This CDR3 has 13 amino acids. CDR3 DNA: TGTGCCAGCAGTGCAGTAGGGAGTGTGGAAGCTTTCTTT. Translated: CASSAVGSVEAFF.

The count of this clone is one. The V and J genes are TRBV9 and TRBJ2-5; D gene ambiguous. In germline, CDR1 is SGDLS, CDR2 YYNGEE. CDR3 length: 13 amino acids. V lost 4 bases and J lost 5, with 12 bases in between. The CDR3 DNA is TGTGCCAGCAGCCCCCACCCCCCCGAGACCCAGTACTTC. Protein sequence: CASSPHPPETQYF.

This rearrangement joins TRBV24-1 to TRBJ1-5; maybe TRBD1 (6 bases). Per the germline V gene, CDR1 is KGHDR and CDR2 is SFDVKD. This CDR3 has 14 amino acids. The V gene lost 5 bases and the J gene lost 10 bases, with 17 bases spanning the gap. This chain's CDR3 is CATSGRGPGLPQHF. Written as DNA, the CDR3 is TGTGCCACCAGTGGCAGGGGACCCGGGCTACCCCAGCATTTT.

The rearrangement links TRBV4-2 to TRBJ1-1; possibly TRBD1 for D (5 bases). The CDR3 length is 15 residues. The V and J ends lost 3 bases and 3 bases respectively, with 14 bases between them. Looked up from germline, CDR1 is LGHNA and CDR2 is YNFKEQ. The CDR3 protein is CASSQGGAQDTEAFF. DNA for the CDR3: TGTGCCAGCAGCCAGGGAGGGGCGCAGGACACTGAAGCTTTCTTT.

V usage is TRBV6-1 and J usage is TRBJ1-6, with TRBD1 identical over 9 bases. The germline V gene has CDR1 MNHNS and CDR2 SASEGT. The V gene end was trimmed by 0 bases and the J gene end by 8 bases; junction bases not matched to a gene: 5. This CDR3 spans 16 amino acids. The CDR3 is CASSEARTGADSPLHF. In DNA, the CDR3 is TGTGCCAGCAGTGAAGCGAGGACAGGGGCGGATTCACCCCTCCACTTT.

The chain uses TRBV30 and TRBJ1-2, with 7 bases lining up with TRBD1. Germline V CDR1 and CDR2: GTSNPN, SVGIG (reference sequence). The CDR3 length is 13 residues. V lost 5 bases to trimming and J lost 3 bases; unmatched junction nucleotides: 6. The CDR3 DNA reads as TGTGCCTGGGGCAGGGGGTCCTACTATGGCTACACCTTC. Its translation: CAWGRGSYYGYTF.

This chain joins TRBV4-2 and TRBJ1-4; 9 positions match TRBD1. V shed 5 bases and J 5 bases; nucleotides not matched to a gene: 12. Germline V CDR1 and CDR2: LGHNA, YNFKEQ. The CDR3 loop spans 17 amino acids. The CDR3 bases are TGTGCCAGCAGCGGACCGGGACAGGGCCGGAAAAATGAAAAACTGTTTTTT. It is translated as CASSGPGQGRKNEKLFF.

The chain employs TRBV3-1 (or the pseudogene TRBV3-2) and TRBJ2-7; weak D call: TRBD2 (6 bases). Trimming removed 0 bases at V and 0 bases at J, with 12 bases between. This CDR3 has 16 residues. Germline V lookup: CDR1 LGHDT, CDR2 YNNKEL (reference sequence). The CDR3 region is CASSQERGPLSYEQYF. The CDR3 nucleotides are TGTGCCAGCAGCCAAGAGCGGGGTCCCCTCTCCTACGAGCAGTACTTC.

The chain carries TRBV9 and TRBJ2-7; 8 nucleotides match TRBD2. The CDR3 extends over 16 amino acids. The trim removed 0 bases at V and 2 bases at J, leaving 7 bases unmatched. Germline V gives CDR1 SGDLS, CDR2 YYNGEE. The CDR3 DNA sequence: TGTGCCAGCAGCGTAGAAGGCGGGGGGCTCCCCTACGAGCAGTACTTC. Translated: CASSVEGGGLPYEQYF.

The rearrangement joins TRBV19 to TRBJ2-1; the match to TRBD1 covers 7 bases. This CDR3 contains 15 residues. Trimming removed 5 bases from V and 9 bases from J; junction bases left unmatched: 13. CDR1 and CDR2 (germline): LNHDA, SQIVND (reference sequence). CDR3 residues: CASSPSGQGVVEQFF. The CDR3 DNA sequence: TGTGCCAGTAGTCCTTCCGGGCAGGGGGTAGTTGAGCAGTTCTTC.

This clone was detected only once. The genes are TRBV12-3 or TRBV12-4 and TRBJ1-2; TRBD1 is a possible D gene (6 bases). The CDR3 has 11 amino acids. Deletions cut 5 bases from V and 7 bases from J, with 8 bases between. CDR3 DNA sequence: TGTGCCAGCAGTACAGGGTTTGGCTACACCTTC. Its translation: CASSTGFGYTF.

This chain uses TRBV19 with TRBJ1-1; 8 bases are shared with TRBD1. CDR1 and CDR2 (germline): LNHDA, SQIVND (reference sequence). Germline trimming cut 3 bases from V and 1 base from J; bases unmatched to any gene: 7. The CDR3 contains 16 residues. The CDR3 DNA reads as TGTGCCAGTAGTATCCCTCCCGGACAGGGGAACACTGAAGCTTTCTTT. This gives the protein CASSIPPGQGNTEAFF.

The genes are TRBV5-4 and TRBJ1-1, with D tentatively TRBD1 (6 bases). Trimming left V 5 bases short and J 0 bases short, with 14 bases between. Germline values: CDR1 SGHNT, CDR2 YYREEE (reference sequence). This CDR3 is built from 15 residues. CDR3 DNA sequence: TGTGCCAGCAGTCAGGGGAGGTCGATGAACACTGAAGCTTTCTTT. The encoded protein is CASSQGRSMNTEAFF.

The V and J genes are TRBV2 and TRBJ2-1; 7 bases match TRBD1. CDR3 length equals 17 residues. In germline, CDR1 is SNHLY, CDR2 FYNNEI. The J segment lost 0 bases and the V segment lost 5 bases, leaving 10 bases of the junction unmatched. The CDR3 DNA follows: TGTGCCAGCAGTCATAGACAGGGACCTAGCTCCTACAATGAGCAGTTCTTC. Translating it yields CASSHRQGPSSYNEQFF.

The chain employs TRBV11-2 and TRBJ1-6; possible D gene TRBD1, 5 bases. Trimming removed 5 bases at V and 6 bases at J, with 20 bases between. Germline V CDR1 and CDR2: SGHAT, FQNNGV. This CDR3 comprises 17 residues. CDR3 sequence (DNA): TGTGCCAGCAGCGAATTCGCCGGGACCGGCTTTAATTCACCCCTCCACTTT. Encoded protein: CASSEFAGTGFNSPLHF.